The clone carrying this T cell receptor beta chain was counted many times. Its specificity is unknown. Germline loops: CDR1 MNHEY, CDR2 SMNVEV (reference sequence). The ends were cut back, 3 bases at V and 3 bases at J, with 10 bases in the middle. The CDR3 totals 14 residues. Each CDR3 protein is one row after TCRdb ran MiXCR on the 5' RACE reads. The sample records about 810,000 distinct CDR3 sequences, roughly an eighth being singletons. This record belongs to a study of identical twins. Study findings and constraints: Alpha sequences out of frame and shared by twins had excess low generation probability.

In every case, the donor was a healthy Caucasian. The same specimen was also included in a second study, on yellow fever vaccine responses in identical twins.

The source of this sequence is a woman in her late teens or twenties in good health. Sequencing was performed on PBMCs. The chain is built from TRBV27 and TRBJ2-3, with D perhaps being TRBD1 or TRBD2 (6 bases each). The CDR3 DNA sequence: TGTGCCAGCAGTTTCGAAGGGGGGACAGATACGCAGTATTTT. Translating gives CASSFEGGTDTQYF.